A selection of T cell receptor beta chains follows, all from one sample in a study of T cells after yellow fever vaccination. TCRdb analysed the 5' RACE reads with MiXCR anew, one entry per CDR3 protein. The sample shows approximately 580,000 distinct CDR3 sequences, about 17% of them seen only once. The sample consisted of PBMCs, taken 5 to 6 days after the first yellow fever vaccination. The receptors here all came from a man younger than 35 who received the YFV17D yellow fever vaccine. Each CDR3 is given with its conserved first and last residue. D genes are given only for firm matches. Only some rows state a clone size, as once, few, many or a class for expanded clones.

d_call	clone_size	v_call	j_call	cdr3_aa	cdr3_nt
TRBD1	NA	TRBV6-1	TRBJ1-4	CASRHRGTNEKLFF	TGTGCCAGCAGGCACAGGGGCACTAATGAAAAACTGTTTTTT
TRBD2	NA	TRBV5-1	TRBJ2-2	CASSRSGVGANTGELFF	TGCGCCAGCAGTCGTAGCGGGGTAGGAGCGAACACCGGGGAGCTGTTTTTT
TRBD2	few	TRBV10-3	TRBJ2-1	CAISELMGGSSYNEQFF	TGTGCCATCAGCGAACTCATGGGGGGGAGCTCCTACAATGAGCAGTTCTTC
TRBD1	few	TRBV5-8	TRBJ1-5	CASSTLGQGKGQPQHF	TGTGCCAGCAGCACCCTGGGACAGGGGAAGGGTCAGCCCCAGCATTTT
NA	few	TRBV7-2	TRBJ2-7	CASSLMSTGYEQYF	TGTGCCAGCAGCTTAATGTCGACGGGCTACGAGCAGTACTTC
TRBD2	NA	TRBV6-2/TRBV6-3	TRBJ2-1	CAIAEGRGGVNEQFF	TGTGCCATCGCTGAGGGACGCGGGGGAGTGAATGAGCAGTTCTTC
NA	few	TRBV6-2/TRBV6-3	TRBJ1-5	CASNRQPQHF	TGTGCCAGCAACCGGCAGCCCCAGCATTTT
NA	NA	TRBV7-9	TRBJ1-1	CASSVQSGGTEAFF	TGTGCCAGCAGCGTTCAATCCGGTGGCACTGAAGCTTTCTTT
NA	NA	TRBV7-9	TRBJ2-2	CASSFSRGTNTGELFF	TGTGCCAGCAGCTTCAGTCGGGGGACGAACACCGGGGAGCTGTTTTTT
TRBD1	NA	TRBV5-1	TRBJ1-1	CASSMGQGNTEAFF	TGCGCCAGCAGCATGGGACAGGGGAACACTGAAGCTTTCTTT
TRBD2	few	TRBV7-2	TRBJ2-2	CASSVLAGGTGELFF	TGTGCCAGCAGCGTTCTAGCGGGGGGAACCGGGGAGCTGTTTTTT
TRBD1	few	TRBV12-3/TRBV12-4	TRBJ1-3	CASSLQDRGSSGNTIYF	TGTGCCAGCAGTTTACAGGACAGGGGGTCCTCTGGAAACACCATATATTTT
NA	few	TRBV20-1	TRBJ2-5	CSARDQIKETQYF	TGCAGTGCTAGAGATCAGATCAAAGAGACCCAGTACTTC
NA	NA	TRBV18	TRBJ1-2	CASSPGSRGSGYTF	TGTGCCAGCTCACCAGGATCGCGGGGGTCTGGCTACACCTTC
NA	few	TRBV25-1	TRBJ1-4	CASSESGVVEKLFF	TGTGCCAGCAGTGAAAGTGGAGTGGTCGAAAAACTGTTTTTT
TRBD1	few	TRBV7-2	TRBJ1-4	CASSSWTGVREKLFF	TGTGCCAGCAGCTCCTGGACAGGGGTACGGGAAAAACTGTTTTTT
NA	many	TRBV5-1	TRBJ2-2	CASSLWDGSSGELFF	TGCGCCAGCAGCTTGTGGGACGGATCCTCTGGGGAGCTGTTTTTT
TRBD2	few	TRBV20-1	TRBJ2-3	CSARDRLAGVGRTQYF	TGCAGTGCTAGAGATCGCCTAGCGGGGGTAGGAAGGACGCAGTATTTT
NA	NA	TRBV19	TRBJ2-7	CASSNNNGIRGAYEQYF	TGTGCCAGTAGTAACAATAACGGCATCAGGGGGGCCTACGAGCAGTACTTC
NA	few	TRBV7-9	TRBJ2-7	CASSFDSGVVGQYF	TGTGCCAGCAGCTTTGACAGTGGAGTTGTAGGGCAGTACTTC
NA	NA	TRBV19	TRBJ2-1	CASTPWVASNEQFF	TGTGCCAGTACCCCCTGGGTGGCATCCAATGAGCAGTTCTTC